The 27 T cell receptor beta chains given below trace back to one sample, sequenced in a study of early T cells in non-severe SARS-CoV-2 infection. In TCRdb, the 5' RACE reads were re-called with MiXCR into one record per CDR3 protein. The sample lists tens of thousands of distinct CDR3 sequences; around 21% were seen once. The material sequenced was whole blood, taken at baseline. Source of these receptors: an adult who was a healthcare worker with PCR-confirmed SARS-CoV-2 infection or an uninfected control (not recorded which).

This clonotype appeared a few times. J is TRBJ1-2 and V is TRBV10-3, with D uncertain. The CDR3 is 14 amino acids. V shed 2 bases and J shed 6 bases, with 13 bases lying between them. Germline CDR1 and CDR2: ENHRY and SYGVKD. Here the CDR3 reads CAISETGMGDGYTF. CDR3 bases: TGTGCCATCAGTGAGACCGGAATGGGAGATGGCTACACCTTC.

The V gene is TRBV11-1, the J gene TRBJ2-7; 7 nucleotides line up with TRBD1. Per germline, CDR1 SGHAT and CDR2 FQDESV (reference sequence). V was pared by 6 bases and J by 5 bases, with 10 bases of the junction left unmatched. The CDR3 runs to 14 residues. CDR3 sequence reads: CASRRDDRVHEQYF. Written as DNA, the CDR3 is TGTGCCAGCAGACGAGACGACAGGGTCCACGAGCAGTACTTC.

This chain links TRBV6-6 with TRBJ2-5; 8 positions agree with TRBD2. CDR1 MNHNY and CDR2 SVGAGI come from the germline V gene (reference sequence). This CDR3 has 16 amino acids. Trimming cost V 0 bases and J 5 bases; bases outside gene matches: 8. CDR3 sequence: CASSYSAGAGRETQYF. In DNA form, the CDR3 reads TGTGCCAGCAGTTACTCAGCGGGGGCGGGGAGGGAGACCCAGTACTTC.

V and J are TRBV20-1 and TRBJ2-3, with 8 bases fitting TRBD1. The CDR3 is 15 amino acids. The V gene end was trimmed by 7 bases and the J gene end by 0 bases; junction bases not matched to a gene: 9. CDR1 is DFQATT, CDR2 SNEGSKA, per germline (reference sequence). The CDR3 sequence is CSVPDREGSTDTQYF. The CDR3 region has the DNA TGCAGTGTTCCGGACAGGGAAGGTAGCACAGATACGCAGTATTTT.

This clonotype showed up just a few times. V and J are TRBV2 and TRBJ2-7, with 9 nucleotides matching TRBD1. J lost 3 bases, V lost 0 bases, and 3 bases had no gene match. Germline loops: CDR1 SNHLY, CDR2 FYNNEI. The CDR3 loop spans 15 amino acids. The CDR3 nucleotides read TGTGCCAGCAGTGAAGCGGGACAGGGAGTCTACGAGCAGTACTTC. Translation gives CASSEAGQGVYEQYF. Full variable domain (rest looked up from reference TRBV2 and TRBJ2-7): EPEVTQTPSHQVTQMGQEVILRCVPISNHLYFYWYRQILGQKVEFLVSFYNNEISEKSEIFDDQFSVERPDGSNFTLKIRSTKLEDSAMYFCASSEAGQGVYEQYFGPGTRLTVT.

This clonotype was observed a few times. This chain joins TRBV7-9 and TRBJ2-4, with a weak D call TRBD1 (5 bases). Trimming stripped 5 bases from V and 7 bases from J, with 18 bases between. Germline V gene lookup returns CDR1 SEHNR and CDR2 FQNEAQ (reference sequence). CDR3 length: 15 residues. CDR3 sequence reads: CASSKTWGTRNIQYF. In nucleotides, the CDR3 is TGTGCCAGCAGCAAGACTTGGGGCACCAGGAACATTCAGTACTTC.

This clonotype was observed a few times. V is TRBV28 and J is TRBJ2-7; D unresolved. CDR1 MDHEN and CDR2 SYDVKM come from the germline V gene. This CDR3 has 11 amino acids. The V end was cut by 7 bases, the J end by 3 bases, with 7 bases between. CDR3 protein: CASTGRYEQYF. The CDR3 coding sequence is TGTGCCAGCACGGGCCGCTACGAGCAGTACTTC.

In this sample, this clonotype turned up a few times. This chain uses TRBV2 with TRBJ2-3, with D possibly being TRBD1 (5 bases). Trimming stripped 6 bases from V and 5 bases from J, with 15 bases between. The CDR3 covers 14 residues. Looked up from germline, CDR1 is SNHLY and CDR2 is FYNNEI. The CDR3 sequence: CASRDAQQGDTQYF. The CDR3 bases are TGTGCCAGCAGAGACGCACAGCAGGGAGATACGCAGTATTTT.

This sequence joins TRBV9 and TRBJ1-1; D gene uncertain. The germline V gene has CDR1 SGDLS and CDR2 YYNGEE. The CDR3 has 13 amino acids. V lost 4 bases and J lost 3, with 10 bases in between. This chain's CDR3 is CASSSHGDTEAFF. For the CDR3, the DNA is TGTGCCAGCAGCAGTCATGGAGACACTGAAGCTTTCTTT.

The chain couples TRBV12-3 or TRBV12-4 to TRBJ2-5; 8 positions agree with TRBD1. Trimming took 4 bases from V and 6 from J; bases not matched to a gene: 7. The CDR3 is made up of 14 amino acids. The CDR3: CASSWLDREQTQYF. The DNA of the CDR3 is TGTGCCAGCAGTTGGCTGGACAGGGAACAGACCCAGTACTTC.

This clonotype turned up a few times. The chain links TRBV5-1 to TRBJ2-3, with TRBD2 matching 8 bases. CDR1 SGHRS and CDR2 YFSETQ come from the germline V gene. The CDR3 is made up of 16 amino acids. Trimming removed 1 base from V and 2 bases from J; junction bases left unmatched: 6. The CDR3 sequence: CASSLIAGGPTDTQYF. The DNA for the CDR3 is TGCGCCAGCAGCTTGATTGCGGGGGGACCCACAGATACGCAGTATTTT.

The genes are TRBV5-1 and TRBJ2-7, with D perhaps matching TRBD2 (6 bases). V lost 0 bases, J lost 0 bases, and 13 bases lay in between. The CDR3 has 16 amino acids. Germline V gene sequence: CDR1 SGHRS, CDR2 YFSETQ. The CDR3 reads CASSLESQGGSYEQYF. The DNA for the CDR3 is TGCGCCAGCAGCTTGGAATCGCAGGGAGGCTCCTACGAGCAGTACTTC.

This chain uses TRBV27 with TRBJ2-3, with D hard to call. Trimming cost V 2 bases and J 0 bases, with 9 bases left between them. Germline V gives CDR1 MNHEY, CDR2 SMNVEV (reference sequence). This CDR3 is 15 amino acids long. The CDR3 region is CASSLLRDSTDTQYF. The CDR3 region has the DNA TGTGCCAGCAGTTTACTGAGAGATAGCACAGATACGCAGTATTTT.

The J gene is TRBJ2-6, the V gene TRBV30; D remains ambiguous. Germline CDR1 and CDR2: GTSNPN and SVGIG (reference sequence). Trimming stripped 2 bases from V and 2 bases from J, with 7 bases between. The CDR3 extends over 14 amino acids. The CDR3 protein is CAWSQTPGANVLTF. The CDR3 DNA reads as TGTGCCTGGAGTCAAACCCCTGGGGCCAACGTCCTGACTTTC.

This sequence joins TRBV4-1 and TRBJ1-2; possibly TRBD1 for D (6 bases). Germline-derived CDR1 and CDR2 are MGHRA and YSYEKL. The CDR3 has 13 amino acids. V was shortened by 4 bases and J by 7 bases, with 13 bases between the two germline ends. The CDR3 spells CASSLATGSGYTF. DNA of the CDR3: TGCGCCAGCAGCCTAGCTACAGGGTCTGGCTACACCTTC.

This clonotype has a handful of counts. This chain connects TRBV7-3 to TRBJ1-1, with a tentative D call TRBD1 (5 bases). Germline loops: CDR1 SGHTA, CDR2 FQGTGA. V lost 5 bases to trimming and J lost 4 bases, with 20 bases between them. CDR3 length: 16 residues. The CDR3 loop is CASSPTPQGWGTEAFF. The CDR3 DNA reads TGTGCCAGCAGCCCGACCCCCCAGGGATGGGGCACTGAAGCTTTCTTT.

J is TRBJ1-5 and V is TRBV6-2 or TRBV6-3; D is perhaps TRBD1 (6 bases). Germline CDR1 reads MNHEY; CDR2 reads SVGEGT. V lost 8 bases, J lost 1 base, and 15 bases lay in between. The CDR3 length is 15 residues. The CDR3 DNA is TGTGCCAGCGCGAGTACCGACAGGAGCAATCAGCCCCAGCATTTT. Translation: CASASTDRSNQPQHF.

This clonotype occurred a few times. The genes are TRBV25-1 and TRBJ2-6; 7 bases agree with TRBD1. CDR1 is MGHDK and CDR2 is SYGVNS in the germline V gene. V shed 4 bases and J 0 bases; nucleotides not matched to a gene: 6. The length of the CDR3 is 17 residues. CDR3 bases: TGTGCCAGCAGTGGAACAGGGGTGATCTCTGGGGCCAACGTCCTGACTTTC. Its translation is CASSGTGVISGANVLTF. The variable domain in full, with the rest retrieved from reference TRBV25-1 and TRBJ2-6, is EADIYQTPRYLVIGTGKKITLECSQTMGHDKMYWYQQDPGMELHLIHYSYGVNSTEKGDLSSESTVSRIRTEHFPLTLESARPSHTSQYLCASSGTGVISGANVLTFGAGSRLTVL.

This clonotype appeared a few times. The chain employs TRBV3-1 and TRBJ2-3; 8 positions agree with TRBD1. Germline trimming cut 5 bases from V and 3 bases from J; bases unmatched to any gene: 4. The CDR3 loop spans 14 amino acids. Germline-derived CDR1 and CDR2 are LGHDT and YNNKEL (reference sequence). CDR3 bases: TGTGCCAGCAGCAACAGGGGGACTACAGATACGCAGTATTTT. Protein: CASSNRGTTDTQYF.

The chain is built from TRBV7-6 and TRBJ2-7, with 7 bases fitting TRBD2. CDR3 length equals 15 residues. After removal of 5 bases from V and 1 base from J, the junction contained 8 bases not matched to a gene. CDR1 and CDR2 from the germline V gene are SGHVS and FNYEAQ. The CDR3 DNA reads TGTGCCAGCAGCCCCACTCCCGGGGGGTCCTACGAGCAGTACTTC. Translation: CASSPTPGGSYEQYF.

The chain joins TRBV3-1 to TRBJ2-7, with TRBD2 matching 11 bases. Germline assignment: CDR1 LGHDT and CDR2 YNNKEL (reference sequence). The J segment lost 9 bases and the V segment lost 2 bases, leaving 9 bases of the junction unmatched. CDR3 length equals 15 residues. The CDR3, as DNA: TGTGCCAGCAGCCAACCGGGACTAGCGGAGGACGGGCAGTACTTC. Translation: CASSQPGLAEDGQYF.

This clonotype was counted only a few times. The CDR3, as DNA: TGCGCCAGCAGCTCGACAGGGAAAAACACTGAAGCTTTCTTT. Its protein is CASSSTGKNTEAFF. V gene TRBV5-1 combines with J gene TRBJ1-1; 7 bases map to TRBD1. Germline CDR1 reads SGHRS; CDR2 reads YFSETQ. The V segment lost 3 bases and the J segment 2 bases; nucleotides outside the gene matches: 4. The CDR3 consists of 14 residues.

This clonotype was seen only a few times. This chain uses TRBV5-1 with TRBJ2-3; perhaps TRBD2 as D (6 bases). Trimming cost V 5 bases and J 2 bases, with 15 bases left between them. The CDR3 loop spans 15 amino acids. The V gene's germline CDR1 is SGHRS and CDR2 YFSETQ. Here the CDR3 DNA reads TGCGCCAGCAGGTCCTCGGGGGAGGTCACAGATACGCAGTATTTT. This gives the protein CASRSSGEVTDTQYF.

The chain carries TRBV19 and TRBJ1-5; no firm D call. The CDR3 totals 14 residues. The V end was cut by 2 bases, the J end by 2 bases, with 7 bases between. CDR1 and CDR2 from the germline V gene are LNHDA and SQIVND (reference sequence). CDR3 nucleotide sequence: TGTGCCAGTAGTATACTGTGGGGCAATCAGCCCCAGCATTTT. It codes for CASSILWGNQPQHF.

This clonotype has just a few counts. The chain couples TRBV7-2 to TRBJ2-5; possibly TRBD1 for D (6 bases). V lost 4 bases and J lost 5, with 14 bases in between. This CDR3 has 14 residues. Germline CDR1 is SGHTA and CDR2 is FQGNSA. CDR3: CASSSTRGFETQYF. The CDR3 DNA sequence: TGTGCCAGCAGCTCCACCAGGGGTTTTGAGACCCAGTACTTC.

This clonotype was seen a few times. The rearrangement links TRBV11-2 to TRBJ2-3, with 11 bases identical to TRBD2. V was clipped by 6 bases and J by 5 bases; unmatched bases: 10. The CDR3 length is 16 residues. Germline V lookup: CDR1 SGHAT, CDR2 FQNNGV. The CDR3 DNA is TGTGCCAGCAGAGAGATTAGCGGGGGGGTAGGAGATACGCAGTATTTT. This codes for CASREISGGVGDTQYF.

The genes are TRBV3-1 and TRBJ2-6; D unresolved. Germline lookup yields CDR1 LGHDT and CDR2 YNNKEL (reference sequence). Trimming shortened V by 1 base and J by 3 bases, and 4 bases separated the two germline ends. This CDR3 spans 14 amino acids. As DNA, the CDR3 is TGTGCCAGCAGCCAAGCTGGTGGGGCCAACGTCCTGACTTTC. Its translation is CASSQAGGANVLTF.